One and the same sample provided the 10 T cell receptor beta chains below, sequenced in a study of CD8+ T cells in alopecia areata. In each case, RNA was isolated and then reverse transcribed into cDNA as the sequencing template. Sequencing used immunoSEQ multiplex PCR; TCRdb keeps in-frame clones, though not all of them. There are about 120,000 clones in the sample; roughly 68% occur only once, and roughly 2.8% lies in the top ten. Input material: CD4+ T cells sorted from blood. All receptors come from a human donor in good health.

This clone was recorded a few times. The gene calls are TRBV30 and TRBJ1-5, with D possibly TRBD1 on 5 matching bases. Trimming stripped 5 bases from V and 7 bases from J, with 9 bases between. This CDR3 region has 11 residues. Per germline, CDR1 GTSNPN and CDR2 SVGIG (reference sequence). The CDR3 reads CAWGGTQPQHF. The CDR3 region has the DNA TGTGCCTGGGGGGGGACCCAGCCCCAGCATTTT.

This clone has just a few counts. The chain is built from TRBV6-1 and TRBJ2-5, with 8 bases aligning to TRBD2. J was trimmed by 1 base and V by 4 bases; bases with no gene match: 8. Germline CDR1 and CDR2: MNHNS and SASEGT. The length of the CDR3 is 16 residues. CDR3 DNA sequence: TGTGCCAGCAGTGGCCGAGGCGGGGGGCTCCAAGAGACCCAGTACTTC. This translates into CASSGRGGGLQETQYF.

Note on this clone: Likely a read error: the CDR3 ends without its conserved phenylalanine or tryptophan. The limits of the CDR3 on the DNA are not certain, so only TCRdb's listed CDR3 is given. The chain joins TRBV27 to TRBJ1-5. With termini counted, the CDR3 has 9 amino acids. The germline CDR1 and CDR2 sequences are MNHEY and SMNVEV (reference sequence). The CDR3 protein is CACLPGRQL.

The chain joins TRBV7-2 to TRBJ1-2; 7 nucleotides match TRBD1. V shed 5 bases and J 2 bases; nucleotides not matched to a gene: 5. The germline gives CDR1 SGHTA, CDR2 FQGNSA. CDR3 size: 14 residues. As DNA, the CDR3 is TGTGCCAGCAGCCCGCGACAGGGAAACTATGGCTACACCTTC. Amino acids: CASSPRQGNYGYTF.

The chain couples TRBV19 to TRBJ1-2, with 8 bases identical to TRBD1. Per the germline V gene, CDR1 is LNHDA and CDR2 is SQIVND (reference sequence). The CDR3 has 13 residues. Trimming at V came to 7 bases and at J to 7 bases, leaving 8 bases not matched to a gene. The chain's CDR3 is CASTPDRGRGYTF. The CDR3 DNA reads as TGTGCCAGTACTCCCGACAGGGGCCGTGGCTACACCTTC.

The rearrangement joins TRBV9 to TRBJ2-1; 9 bases are shared with TRBD2. Losses at the gene ends were 0 bases for V and 9 bases for J; bases not matched to a gene: 7. The V gene's germline CDR1 is SGDLS and CDR2 YYNGEE. The CDR3 sequence is 15 residues long. The CDR3 region is CASSVEGLAGGEQFF. In DNA form, the CDR3 reads TGTGCCAGCAGCGTAGAGGGACTAGCTGGTGGTGAGCAGTTCTTC.

The chain has TRBV6-5 and TRBJ1-2; TRBD1 aligns across 9 bases. The germline gives CDR1 MNHEY, CDR2 SVGAGI. The V gene end was trimmed by 7 bases and the J gene end by 3 bases; junction bases not matched to a gene: 3. The CDR3 sequence is 13 residues long. The CDR3 is CASKGQGHYGYTF. The CDR3 DNA reads TGTGCCAGCAAGGGACAGGGACACTATGGCTACACCTTC.

The genes are TRBV29-1 and TRBJ1-2; D unresolved. Trimming took 3 bases from V and 6 from J, leaving 5 bases between them. Germline V gene lookup returns CDR1 SQVTM and CDR2 ANQGSEA. The CDR3 spans 10 residues. The chain's CDR3 is CSVDGNGYTF. The CDR3, as DNA: TGCAGCGTTGACGGGAATGGCTACACCTTC.

This rearrangement joins TRBV5-4 to TRBJ2-1, with 10 positions matching TRBD2. The CDR3 has 14 amino acids. V shed 4 bases and J 13 bases; nucleotides not matched to a gene: 11. Germline-derived CDR1 and CDR2 are SGHNT and YYREEE (reference sequence). CDR3 sequence reads: CASSPDLAGAPQFF. The CDR3 DNA is TGTGCCAGCAGCCCCGATCTAGCGGGGGCCCCTCAGTTCTTC.

This clone is termed medium-sized. This chain connects TRBV7-2 to TRBJ1-4; 7 bases agree with TRBD1. With V trimmed by 5 bases and J by 0 bases, 3 bases remained unmatched. The CDR3 runs to 15 residues. Germline values: CDR1 SGHTA, CDR2 FQGNSA. CDR3 in DNA: TGTGCCAGCAGCCCGGGACAGACAACTAATGAAAAACTGTTTTTT. This gives the protein CASSPGQTTNEKLFF. Full variable domain (outside the CDR3, taken from reference TRBV7-2 and TRBJ1-4): GAGVSQSPSNKVTEKGKDVELRCDPISGHTALYWYRQSLGQGLEFLIYFQGNSAPDKSGLPSDRFSAERTGGSVSTLTIQRTQQEDSAVYLCASSPGQTTNEKLFFGSGTQLSVL.